The rows below give T cell receptor beta chains drawn from one sample of a study of blood T cells in healthy people across ages. MiXCR, applied by TCRdb to the 5' RACE reads, yields one record per CDR3 protein. The table has 540,000 or so distinct CDR3 sequences, 24% seen once. The sample was also reused in another study, on T cells of mothers and their children.

The specimen sequenced was blood. The receptors here all came from a boy younger than 18 in good health. CDR3s include the opening cysteine and the closing phenylalanine or tryptophan. The D gene is left open where the match is weak. Expanded clones get a size class; other rows say once, few or many, or leave the size out.

v_gene	abundance	d_gene	j_gene	len	CDR3nt	CDR3aa
TRBV7-2	once	-	TRBJ2-6	16	TGTGCCAGCTTTGAGGGGGGGCAGGCTGGGGCCAACGTCCTGACTTTC	CASFEGGQAGANVLTF
TRBV29-1	-	-	TRBJ1-3	15	TGCAGCGTTGAAGATCCCGAGACAGCAGGAAACACCATATATTTT	CSVEDPETAGNTIYF
TRBV29-1	-	-	TRBJ2-2	13	TGCAGCGTTGAACAGGGAGGCACCGGGGAGCTGTTTTTT	CSVEQGGTGELFF
TRBV6-2/TRBV6-3	-	TRBD1	TRBJ2-2	15	TGTGCCAGCAGTAAAGGGGGCGAAGGCACCGGGGAGCTGTTTTTT	CASSKGGEGTGELFF
TRBV29-1	many	TRBD2	TRBJ2-2	12	TGCAGCGTTGGAGCGGGGGGCGGGGAGCTGTTTTTT	CSVGAGGGELFF
TRBV5-1	-	TRBD2	TRBJ2-1	20	TGCGCCAGCAGCTTCCTACAGGGAGCCAAGAGCGGGAGGCCCTACAATGAGCAGTTCTTC	CASSFLQGAKSGRPYNEQFF
TRBV3-1	-	-	TRBJ1-2	13	TGTGCCAGCAGGGACAGATTTAACTATGGCTACACCTTC	CASRDRFNYGYTF
TRBV20-1	-	TRBD2	TRBJ2-4	15	TGCAGTGCTAGATCAGGGACTAGCGGCAAAAACATTCAGTACTTC	CSARSGTSGKNIQYF
TRBV6-2/TRBV6-3	-	-	TRBJ2-1	15	TGTGCCATCGCCGGGGCACCCGGCTCCTACAATGAGCAGTTCTTC	CAIAGAPGSYNEQFF
TRBV19	-	TRBD2	TRBJ2-3	15	TGTGCCAGTAGTCCCATACTAGCGGATGCAGATACGCAGTATTTT	CASSPILADADTQYF
TRBV14	-	-	TRBJ2-5	17	TGTGCCAGCAGCCCCTCGAGGCTAGCCTTACCTCGGGAGACCCAGTACTTC	CASSPSRLALPRETQYF
TRBV20-1	-	-	TRBJ1-2	14	TGCAGTGCTAGAGACCGAAGGGGAATAGGAGGCTACACCTTC	CSARDRRGIGGYTF
TRBV7-9	once	TRBD1	TRBJ1-5	14	TGTGCCAGCAGCTCTACAGGGGGGGATCAGCCCCAGCATTTT	CASSSTGGDQPQHF
TRBV20-1	few	TRBD2	TRBJ2-1	12	TGCAGTGCTTGGACTAGCGGGAATGAGCAGTTCTTC	CSAWTSGNEQFF
TRBV14	-	-	TRBJ2-7	14	TGTGCCAGCAGCCAAGCGCCGGGGGAACAACGGCAGTACTTC	CASSQAPGEQRQYF
TRBV4-3	-	-	TRBJ1-5	15	TGCGCCAGCAGCCAAGATCGCTCCCTCAATCAGCCCCAGCATTTT	CASSQDRSLNQPQHF
TRBV24-1	few	-	TRBJ1-2	13	TGTGCCACCAGTGATTCCCCTACCTTTGGCTACACCTTC	CATSDSPTFGYTF
TRBV28	-	-	TRBJ2-7	15	TGTGCCAGCAGTTTACGAGAGCGGAGCTCCTACGAGCAGTACTTC	CASSLRERSSYEQYF
TRBV7-3	-	-	TRBJ1-5	13	TGTGCCAGCAGCCTCGGGAGGAATCAGCCCCAGCATTTT	CASSLGRNQPQHF
TRBV5-6	-	-	TRBJ2-2	13	TGTGCCAGCAGCGTCTACAGCGTCGGGGAGCTGTTTTTT	CASSVYSVGELFF
TRBV27	-	-	TRBJ2-3	12	TGTGCCAGCGGAATCCGGACAGATACGCAGTATTTT	CASGIRTDTQYF
TRBV28	-	-	TRBJ1-5	15	TGTGCCAGCACCTCATGGGGACGGGACAATCAGCCCCAGCATTTT	CASTSWGRDNQPQHF
TRBV6-2/TRBV6-3	many	-	TRBJ2-2	15	TGTGCCAGCAGCCCCACGAGGGTCGGCACCGGGGAGCTGTTTTTT	CASSPTRVGTGELFF
TRBV7-3	few	-	TRBJ2-7	14	TGTGCCAGCAGCTTGACCTCGGGTCCTGGAGAGCAGTACTTC	CASSLTSGPGEQYF
TRBV2	few	-	TRBJ2-7	11	TGTGCCAGCAGTATTACCTACGAGCAGTACTTC	CASSITYEQYF
TRBV2	once	TRBD1	TRBJ2-1	12	TGTGCCAGCAGGGGACAGGGGGCGGAGCAGTTCTTC	CASRGQGAEQFF
TRBV24-1	-	TRBD1	TRBJ1-1	15	TGTGCCACCAGTGATGACCGGACAGGGCTTGCTGAAGCTTTCTTT	CATSDDRTGLAEAFF
TRBV3-1	-	-	TRBJ1-2	13	TGTGCCAGCAGCCAAGATGGGGGTCGAGGCTACACCTTC	CASSQDGGRGYTF
TRBV11-2	few	TRBD1	TRBJ2-2	15	TGTGCCAGCAGCTTCCGGGACAGGGGGCTTTCGGAGCTGTTTTTT	CASSFRDRGLSELFF
TRBV4-2	few	-	TRBJ1-2	18	TGTGCCAGCAGCCAATTCCAGCCTGAACTTGGCCCTGATTATGGCTACACCTTC	CASSQFQPELGPDYGYTF
TRBV20-1	few	TRBD1	TRBJ2-7	14	TGCAGTGCTAGAGGGGACAGGAGCGTCTACGAGCAGTACTTC	CSARGDRSVYEQYF
TRBV25-1	-	-	TRBJ1-6	15	TGTGCCAGCAGTATTAAAGGGGGGTGTTGTTCACCCCTCCACTTT	CASSIKGGCCSPLHF
TRBV7-9	-	-	TRBJ1-4	15	TGTGCCAGCAGCTTAGAGCGAGCGGCCAGGGAAAAACTGTTTTTT	CASSLERAAREKLFF
TRBV7-9	-	-	TRBJ1-1	14	TGTGCCGGCAGCTTCGACCTCCGGGGCACTGAAGCTTTCTTT	CAGSFDLRGTEAFF
TRBV15	-	TRBD1	TRBJ2-5	14	TGTGCCACCAGCAGATTGGGGACAGGGGAGACCCAGTACTTC	CATSRLGTGETQYF
TRBV18	few	-	TRBJ1-5	14	TGTGCCAGCTCACCACAGGGAGCTAATCAGCCCCAGCATTTT	CASSPQGANQPQHF
TRBV9	-	TRBD2	TRBJ2-5	15	TGTGCCAGCAGCGTAGTAATGGGAGGGAAAGAGACCCAGTACTTC	CASSVVMGGKETQYF
TRBV12-3/TRBV12-4	few	-	TRBJ2-7	15	TGTGCCAGCAGTTTCGGGGAAAGCTCCTCCTACGAGCAGTACTTC	CASSFGESSSYEQYF
TRBV27	-	-	TRBJ2-7	15	TGTGCCAGCAGAGGCTGGAGGAACCCGTCCTACGAGCAGTACTTC	CASRGWRNPSYEQYF
TRBV29-1	-	-	TRBJ2-7	13	TGCAGTTTTACTGGGGGGATCCCCTACGAGCAGTACTTC	CSFTGGIPYEQYF